These 5 T cell receptor beta chains were all obtained from the same sample, sequenced in a study of Ad26.COV2.S vaccination and SARS-CoV-2 variants. TCRdb's copy holds only in-frame clones and misses some; the assay was immunoSEQ multiplex PCR. The data hold 290,000 or so clones, with 80% to 90% observed a single time. The sample's treatment: some 20 received Ad26.COV2.S at low or high dose, single or two shots; roughly five received placebo; per-sample allocation not given. The samples date from day 63 after the first vaccine or placebo injection. Sequences were derived from peripheral blood, sampled in a trial of Ad26.COV2.S vaccine versus placebo. The receptors shown here come from a person between 18 and 60 years old who received the Ad26.COV2.S COVID-19 vaccine or a placebo.

The chain combines TRBV2 with TRBJ2-7; TRBD2 matches 11 bases. Germline V gene data show CDR1 as SNHLY and CDR2 as FYNNEI. The CDR3 runs 17 residues. Trimming at V came to 2 bases and at J to 1 base, leaving 7 bases not matched to a gene. CDR3 sequence reads: CASSETQGTSGSYEQYF. The CDR3 DNA is TGTGCCAGCAGTGAAACTCAAGGGACTAGCGGATCCTACGAGCAGTACTTC.

The chain couples TRBV29-1 to TRBJ1-2; D may be TRBD1 (5 bases). From germline, CDR1 is SQVTM and CDR2 ANQGSEA. The CDR3 consists of 13 residues. V lost 4 bases and J lost 3, with 12 bases in between. CDR3 amino acids: CSVAVQGDYGYTF. The CDR3, as DNA: TGCAGCGTTGCAGTTCAGGGAGACTATGGCTACACCTTC.

J is TRBJ2-7 and V is TRBV28; 9 bases fit TRBD2. The CDR3 spans 17 residues. The V segment lost 3 bases and the J segment 2 bases; nucleotides outside the gene matches: 11. Germline V gene lookup returns CDR1 MDHEN and CDR2 SYDVKM. CDR3: CASSLAASGIIPYEQYF. For the CDR3, the DNA is TGTGCCAGCAGTTTGGCGGCTAGCGGGATCATACCCTACGAGCAGTACTTC.

This rearrangement joins TRBV20-1 to TRBJ2-3, with D maybe TRBD2 (6 bases). V lost 3 bases and J 1 base, leaving 11 bases between the germline ends. Germline V lookup: CDR1 DFQATT, CDR2 SNEGSKA (reference sequence). This CDR3 spans 14 amino acids. Here the CDR3 reads CSASPGGGTDTQYF. CDR3 nucleotides: TGCAGTGCTAGTCCCGGCGGGGGCACAGATACGCAGTATTTT.

This clone was counted ten times or more. The gene calls are TRBV5-1 and TRBJ2-1, with D perhaps being TRBD1 or TRBD2 (5 bases each). With 3 bases removed from V and 6 bases from J, the gap between germline ends came to 16 bases. This CDR3 comprises 15 residues. Germline lookup yields CDR1 SGHRS and CDR2 YFSETQ. This chain's CDR3 is CASSYAGTTGNEQFF. In nucleotides, the CDR3 is TGCGCCAGCAGCTACGCCGGGACCACAGGCAATGAGCAGTTCTTC.